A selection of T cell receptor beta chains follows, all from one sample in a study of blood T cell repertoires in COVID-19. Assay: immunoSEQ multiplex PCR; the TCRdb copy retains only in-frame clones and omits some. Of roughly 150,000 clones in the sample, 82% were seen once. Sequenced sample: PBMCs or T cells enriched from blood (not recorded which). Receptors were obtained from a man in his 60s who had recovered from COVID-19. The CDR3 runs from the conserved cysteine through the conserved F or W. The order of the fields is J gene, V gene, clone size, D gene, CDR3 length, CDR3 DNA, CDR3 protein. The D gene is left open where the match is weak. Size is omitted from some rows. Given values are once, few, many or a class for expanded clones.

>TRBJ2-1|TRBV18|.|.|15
TGTGCCAGCTCCGTGGACAGACCCTCCTACAATGAGCAGTTCTTC
CASSVDRPSYNEQFF
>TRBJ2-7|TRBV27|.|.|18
TGTGCCAGCAGCTATAGGGCCGGCGGGACGGCAAGCTCCTACGAGCAGTACTTC
CASSYRAGGTASSYEQYF
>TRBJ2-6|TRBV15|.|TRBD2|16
TGTGCCACCAGCAGAGACTCAGCGGGGGGGGCCAACGTCCTGACTTTC
CATSRDSAGGANVLTF
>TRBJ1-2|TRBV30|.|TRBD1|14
TGTGCCTGGAGTTTGAGGACAGGGATTCCGGGCTACACCTTC
CAWSLRTGIPGYTF
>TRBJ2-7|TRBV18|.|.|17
TGTGCCAGCTCTCAAGGGGCCGCGGGACGGAGTTCCTACGAGCAGTACTTC
CASSQGAAGRSSYEQYF
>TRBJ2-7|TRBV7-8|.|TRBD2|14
TGTGCCAGCAGCTTTGATAGCGGGGGGCGCGAGCAGTACTTC
CASSFDSGGREQYF
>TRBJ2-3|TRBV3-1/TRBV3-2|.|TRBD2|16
TGTGCCAGCAGCCAAGTCCTAGCGGGGGGCACAGATACGCAGTATTTT
CASSQVLAGGTDTQYF
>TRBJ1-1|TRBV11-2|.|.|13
TGTGCCAGCAGCTTAGATCGTCCCACTGAAGCTTTCTTT
CASSLDRPTEAFF
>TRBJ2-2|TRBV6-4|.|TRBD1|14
TGTGCCAGCAGACCGACAGGGAATGCCGGGGAGCTGTTTTTT
CASRPTGNAGELFF
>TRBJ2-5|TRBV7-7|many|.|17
TGTGCCAGCAGCTTAGGGGCCGCAGGGCACCTACAAGAGACCCAGTACTTC
CASSLGAAGHLQETQYF
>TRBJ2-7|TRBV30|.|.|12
TGTGCCTGGGACCAGGGGTTCAGGGAGCAGTACTTC
CAWDQGFREQYF
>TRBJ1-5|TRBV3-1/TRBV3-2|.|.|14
TGTGCCAGCAGTAGTCGGAGGGAGGGACAGCCCCAGCATTTT
CASSSRREGQPQHF
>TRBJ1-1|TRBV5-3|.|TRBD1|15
TGTGCCAGAAGCAGGAACCGACAGGGGAACACTGAAGCTTTCTTT
CARSRNRQGNTEAFF
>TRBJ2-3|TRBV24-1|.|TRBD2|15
TGTGCCACCGGGGTAGGGCGGGGGGACACAGATACGCAGTATTTT
CATGVGRGDTDTQYF
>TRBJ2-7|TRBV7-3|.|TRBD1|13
TGTGCCAGCAGTGCCGGGACAGGCTACGAGCAGTACTTC
CASSAGTGYEQYF
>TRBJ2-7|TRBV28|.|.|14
TGTGCCAGCAGTTTGGTTGCCAGAAACTACGAGCAGTACTTC
CASSLVARNYEQYF
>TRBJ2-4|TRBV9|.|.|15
TGTGCCAGCAGCGTAAGCTACCAGGCAAAAAACATTCAGTACTTC
CASSVSYQAKNIQYF
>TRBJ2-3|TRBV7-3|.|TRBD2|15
TGTGCCAGCAGCCCCATAGCGGGAGCGGCAGATACGCAGTATTTT
CASSPIAGAADTQYF
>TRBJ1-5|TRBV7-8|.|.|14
TGTGCCAGCCGTCGGCGAGGCGTCAATCAGCCCCAGCATTTT
CASRRRGVNQPQHF
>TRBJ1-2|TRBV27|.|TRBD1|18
TGTGCCAGCAGTTTATTTGGGACAGGGGGCCCGCGAGGAGAGGGCTACACCTTC
CASSLFGTGGPRGEGYTF
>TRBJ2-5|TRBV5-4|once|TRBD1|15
TGTGCCAGCAGCGATTCGACAGGGTACCAAGAGACCCAGTACTTC
CASSDSTGYQETQYF
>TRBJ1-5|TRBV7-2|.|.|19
TGTGCCAGCAGCTTAGGGCGGGGGAGCCGAGGGGGAAGCAATCAGCCCCAGCATTTT
CASSLGRGSRGGSNQPQHF
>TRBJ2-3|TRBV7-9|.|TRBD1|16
TGTGCCAGCAGCTTAGTAGGGGGCTCTGGCACAGATACGCAGTATTTT
CASSLVGGSGTDTQYF
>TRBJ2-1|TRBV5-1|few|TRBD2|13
TGCGCCAGCATGGCGGGGGGGCTCAATGAGCAGTTCTTC
CASMAGGLNEQFF
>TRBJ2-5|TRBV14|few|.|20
TGTGCCAGCAGCCAAGATGACCCCCTCACCCTCGGACAGGGAGGGGAGACCCAGTACTTC
CASSQDDPLTLGQGGETQYF
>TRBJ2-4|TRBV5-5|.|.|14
TGTGCCAGCAGCTTTGGGACTGACAAAAACATTCAGTACTTC
CASSFGTDKNIQYF
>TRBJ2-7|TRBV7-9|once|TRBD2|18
TGTGCCAGCAGCTTACTGCCGGGACTAGGCTCACGGTCTGTCGAGCAGTACTTC
CASSLLPGLGSRSVEQYF
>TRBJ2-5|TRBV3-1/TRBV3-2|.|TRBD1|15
TGTGCCAGCAGCCAAGATGGGGGACAGGGTGAGACCCAGTACTTC
CASSQDGGQGETQYF
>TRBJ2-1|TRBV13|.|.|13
TGTGCCAGCAGCTTAGATGGACTTTTGGAGCAGTTCTTC
CASSLDGLLEQFF
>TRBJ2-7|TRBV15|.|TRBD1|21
TGTGCCACCAGCAGAGATTATATTACCGGGACAGGGCAGTCTCAAGGCGCCGAGCAGTACTTC
CATSRDYITGTGQSQGAEQYF
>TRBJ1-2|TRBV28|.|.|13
TGTGCCAGCAGGAGGACAGCCACCTATGGCTACACCTTC
CASRRTATYGYTF
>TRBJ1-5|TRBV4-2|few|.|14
TGTGCCAGCAGCCAAGATCGGGGAAATCAGCCCCAGCATTTT
CASSQDRGNQPQHF
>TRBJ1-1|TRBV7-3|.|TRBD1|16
TGTGCCAGCAGCTTAACCGGGACAGCACCAGAAGGTGAAGCTTTCTTT
CASSLTGTAPEGEAFF
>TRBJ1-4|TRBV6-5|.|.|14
TGTGCCAGTGGGGCGGGGCCGTTAGGGGAAAAACTGTTTTTT
CASGAGPLGEKLFF
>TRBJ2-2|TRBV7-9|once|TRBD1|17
TGTGCCAGCAGCAGGGGGCGGAGCCCAAGGAACACCGGGGAGCTGTTTTTT
CASSRGRSPRNTGELFF
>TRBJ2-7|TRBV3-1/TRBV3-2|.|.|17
TGTGCCAGCAGCCGATCCCCCCTGTTAGCGGACTCCTACGAGCAGTACTTC
CASSRSPLLADSYEQYF
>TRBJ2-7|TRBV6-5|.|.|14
TGTGCCAGCAGTTACTCTTACAGGGTGGGAGAGCAGTACTTC
CASSYSYRVGEQYF
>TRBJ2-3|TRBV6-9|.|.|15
TGTGCCAGCAGTTCATCCGGGAGCCCCACAGATACGCAGTATTTT
CASSSSGSPTDTQYF
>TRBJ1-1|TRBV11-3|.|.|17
TGTGCCAGCAGCTTAGGCCTACTGGGGCAGGAGAACACTGAAGCTTTCTTT
CASSLGLLGQENTEAFF
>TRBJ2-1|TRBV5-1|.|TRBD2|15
TGCGCCAGCAGCTCAACTAGCGGGGGCTACAATGAGCAGTTCTTC
CASSSTSGGYNEQFF
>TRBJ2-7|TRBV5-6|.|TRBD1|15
TGTGCCAGCAGCCCCTACAGGGGGCGGCTCTACGAGCAGTACTTC
CASSPYRGRLYEQYF
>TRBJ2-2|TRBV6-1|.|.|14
TGTGCCAGCAGTGAAAGGGGGTTCACCGGGGAGCTGTTTTTT
CASSERGFTGELFF
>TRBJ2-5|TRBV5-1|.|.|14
TGCGCCAGCAGCTTAGACAGCAGCCAAGAGACCCAGTACTTC
CASSLDSSQETQYF